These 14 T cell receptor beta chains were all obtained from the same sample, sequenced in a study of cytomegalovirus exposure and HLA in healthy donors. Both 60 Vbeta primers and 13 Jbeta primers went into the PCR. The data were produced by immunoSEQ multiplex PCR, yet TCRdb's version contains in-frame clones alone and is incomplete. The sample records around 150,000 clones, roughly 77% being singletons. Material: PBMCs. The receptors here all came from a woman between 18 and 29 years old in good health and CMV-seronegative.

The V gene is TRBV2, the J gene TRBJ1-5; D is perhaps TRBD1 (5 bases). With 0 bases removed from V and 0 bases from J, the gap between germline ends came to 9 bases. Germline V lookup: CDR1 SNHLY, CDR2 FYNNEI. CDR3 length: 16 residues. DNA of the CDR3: TGTGCCAGCAGTGAAGCAACAGGTCGTAGCAATCAGCCCCAGCATTTT. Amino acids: CASSEATGRSNQPQHF.

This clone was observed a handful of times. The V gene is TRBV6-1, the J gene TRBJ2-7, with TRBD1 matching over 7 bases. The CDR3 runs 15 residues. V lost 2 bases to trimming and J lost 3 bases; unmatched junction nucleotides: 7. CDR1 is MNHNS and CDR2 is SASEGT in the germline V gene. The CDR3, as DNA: TGTGCCAGCAGTGAATACACAGGGGAGCGCTACGAGCAGTACTTC. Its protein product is CASSEYTGERYEQYF.

The CDR3 loop reads CASSIQNTGELFF. The DNA of the CDR3 is TGTGCCAGTAGTATACAGAACACCGGGGAGCTGTTTTTT. This rearrangement joins TRBV19 to TRBJ2-2; D remains ambiguous. The CDR3 sequence is 13 residues long. Trimming removed 2 bases from V and 1 base from J, with 2 bases in between. CDR1 is LNHDA, CDR2 SQIVND, per germline (reference sequence).

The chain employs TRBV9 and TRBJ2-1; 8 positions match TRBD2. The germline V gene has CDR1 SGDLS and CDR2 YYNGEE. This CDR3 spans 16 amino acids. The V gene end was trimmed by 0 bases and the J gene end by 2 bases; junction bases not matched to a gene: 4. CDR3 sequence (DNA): TGTGCCAGCAGCGTAGCGTTTAGCGGGGCCTACAATGAGCAGTTCTTC. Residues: CASSVAFSGAYNEQFF.

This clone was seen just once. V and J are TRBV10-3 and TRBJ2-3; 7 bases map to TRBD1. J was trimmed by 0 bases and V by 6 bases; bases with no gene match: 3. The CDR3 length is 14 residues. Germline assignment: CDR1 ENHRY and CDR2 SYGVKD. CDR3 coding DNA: TGTGCCATCAGGTGGACAGGTAGCACAGATACGCAGTATTTT. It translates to CAIRWTGSTDTQYF.

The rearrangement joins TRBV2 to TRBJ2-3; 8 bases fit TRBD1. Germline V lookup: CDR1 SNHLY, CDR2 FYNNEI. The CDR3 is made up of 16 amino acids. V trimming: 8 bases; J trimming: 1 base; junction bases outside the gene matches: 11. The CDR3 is CASRAVWGQGTDTQYF. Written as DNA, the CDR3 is TGTGCCAGCCGGGCGGTTTGGGGACAGGGCACAGATACGCAGTATTTT.

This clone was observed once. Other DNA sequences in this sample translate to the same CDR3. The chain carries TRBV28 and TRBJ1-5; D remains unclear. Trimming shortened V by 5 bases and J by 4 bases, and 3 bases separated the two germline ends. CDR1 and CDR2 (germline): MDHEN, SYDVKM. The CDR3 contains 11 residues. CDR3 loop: CASSLNQPQHF. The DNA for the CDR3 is TGTGCCAGCAGTCTAAATCAGCCCCAGCATTTT.

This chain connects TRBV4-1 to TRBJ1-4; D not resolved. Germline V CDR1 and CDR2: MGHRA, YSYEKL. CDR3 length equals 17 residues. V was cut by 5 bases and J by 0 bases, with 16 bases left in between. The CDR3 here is CASSFRHSRATNEKLFF. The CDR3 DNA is TGCGCCAGCAGCTTTCGACACTCTCGTGCAACTAATGAAAAACTGTTTTTT.

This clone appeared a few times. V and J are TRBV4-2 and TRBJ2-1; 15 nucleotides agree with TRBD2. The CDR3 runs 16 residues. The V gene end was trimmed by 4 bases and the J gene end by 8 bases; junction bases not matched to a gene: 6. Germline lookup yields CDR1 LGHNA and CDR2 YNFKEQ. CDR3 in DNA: TGTGCCAGCAGCCGCACCGGGACTAGCGGGAGGTATGAGCAGTTCTTC. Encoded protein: CASSRTGTSGRYEQFF.

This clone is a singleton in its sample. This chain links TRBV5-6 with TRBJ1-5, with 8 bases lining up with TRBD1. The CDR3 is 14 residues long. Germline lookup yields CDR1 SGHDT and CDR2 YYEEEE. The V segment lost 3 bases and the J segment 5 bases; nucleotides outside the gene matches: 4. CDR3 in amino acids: CASSSGTGYQPQHF. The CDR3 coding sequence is TGTGCCAGCAGCTCAGGGACAGGCTATCAGCCCCAGCATTTT.

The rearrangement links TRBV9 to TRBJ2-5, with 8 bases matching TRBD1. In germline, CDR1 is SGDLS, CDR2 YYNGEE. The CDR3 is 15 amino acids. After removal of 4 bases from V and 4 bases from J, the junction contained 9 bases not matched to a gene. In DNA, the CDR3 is TGTGCCAGCAGCCTCGGACAGGGCTATGTAGAGACCCAGTACTTC. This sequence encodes CASSLGQGYVETQYF.

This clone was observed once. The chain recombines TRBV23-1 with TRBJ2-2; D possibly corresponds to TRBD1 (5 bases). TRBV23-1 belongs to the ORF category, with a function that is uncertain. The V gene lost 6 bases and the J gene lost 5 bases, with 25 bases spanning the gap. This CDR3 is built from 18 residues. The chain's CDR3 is CASRNAWARAIRTGELFF. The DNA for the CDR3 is TGCGCCAGCAGGAACGCTTGGGCCAGGGCCATCCGTACCGGGGAGCTGTTTTTT.

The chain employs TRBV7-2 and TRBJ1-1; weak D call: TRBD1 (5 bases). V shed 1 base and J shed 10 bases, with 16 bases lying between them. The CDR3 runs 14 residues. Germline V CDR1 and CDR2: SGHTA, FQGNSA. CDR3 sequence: CASSLVGVGGLAFF. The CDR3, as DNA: TGTGCCAGCAGCTTAGTTGGGGTGGGGGGATTAGCTTTCTTT.

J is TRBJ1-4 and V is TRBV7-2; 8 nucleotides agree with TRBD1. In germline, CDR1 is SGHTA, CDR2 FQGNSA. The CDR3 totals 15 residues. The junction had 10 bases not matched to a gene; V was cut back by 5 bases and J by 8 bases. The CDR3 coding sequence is TGTGCCAGCAGCCTAAACCAGGGGGCAGGGGAAAAACTGTTTTTT. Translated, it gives CASSLNQGAGEKLFF.